This T cell receptor (beta chain) comes out of a study of T cells in Graves' hyperthyroidism and ophthalmopathy. Study-wide results and limits: Ophthalmopathy could be told apart from stable hyperthyroidism with a 13 V-J model.

In this sample, this clonotype turned up many times. Its antigen is still unknown. The study enrolled patients aged 18 to 65 with newly diagnosed hyperthyroidism of under 2 months' duration. Patients showing uncontrolled infection, other autoimmune disease, pregnancy or lactation were ineligible. Cells are PBMCs isolated from 10 ml of fresh blood. V dropped 2 bases and J dropped 3 bases, with 12 bases sitting between them. Germline CDR1 is LGHDT and CDR2 is YNNKEL (reference sequence). The CDR3 runs 15 residues. Amplified regions were TCR beta CDR3 sequences from RNA transcripts. In the first-round RT-PCR of the TCR CDR3, the HTBI primer set was used. One entry per CDR3 protein results from TCRdb running MiXCR on the multiplex PCR reads. Of roughly 720,000 distinct CDR3 sequences detected, about 18% appear once; the ten largest clones hold less than 20%.

This chain connects TRBV3-1 to TRBJ2-3, with TRBD1 as a possible D gene (6 bases). This TCR was recovered from a man in his fifties or sixties with Graves' hyperthyroidism. The sequencing input was blood. The CDR3 here is CASSQTQGWTDTQYF. The CDR3 region has the DNA TGTGCCAGCAGCCAAACACAGGGCTGGACAGATACGCAGTATTTT.